A selection of T cell receptor beta chains follows, all from one sample in a study of T cell clonotyping in hematopoietic cell transplantation. TCRdb keeps only in-frame clones here, not all; method: immunoSEQ multiplex PCR. The sample lists about 41,000 clones; 95% were seen once. The specimen was peripheral blood mononuclear cells. The receptor source for this set is a man aged 25-45 years in good health. Some clones in this sample may be carry-over from other donors' samples. The CDR3 runs from the conserved cysteine through the conserved F or W. A D gene is named only where the DNA matches it firmly. Rows give clone size only sometimes, using once, few, many, or a class for an expanded clone.

D gene	clone size	CDR3 length	V gene	J gene	CDR3 protein	CDR3 DNA
TRBD2	NA	13	TRBV7-3	TRBJ2-3	CASSLMGLGTQYF	TGTGCCAGCAGCCTCATGGGACTAGGAACGCAGTATTTT
NA	NA	12	TRBV10-3	TRBJ1-5	CATGNVSQPQHF	TGTGCCACCGGTAATGTCAGCCAGCCCCAGCATTTT
NA	once	11	TRBV6-5	TRBJ1-1	CASTRNTEAFF	TGTGCCAGCACCCGAAACACTGAAGCTTTCTTT
TRBD1	NA	15	TRBV19	TRBJ1-2	CASSLDRGDGYGYTF	TGTGCCAGTAGTTTGGACAGGGGGGACGGCTATGGCTACACCTTC
NA	NA	19	TRBV7-9	TRBJ1-1	CASSPRIRGRSKEYTEAFF	TGTGCCAGCAGCCCCCGTATACGAGGGCGCAGTAAGGAGTACACTGAAGCTTTCTTT
TRBD2	NA	15	TRBV5-6	TRBJ2-7	CASSLGGGISYEQYF	TGTGCCAGCAGCTTAGGCGGGGGGATCTCCTACGAGCAGTACTTC
TRBD1	NA	14	TRBV5-5	TRBJ2-5	CASSLWDREETQYF	TGTGCCAGCAGCTTGTGGGACAGGGAAGAGACCCAGTACTTC
NA	NA	15	TRBV4-1	TRBJ1-5	CASSQDYRSGEPQHF	TGCGCCAGCAGCCAAGATTACAGGAGTGGGGAGCCCCAGCATTTT
NA	NA	17	TRBV2	TRBJ1-2	CASSERFWTESNYGYTF	TGTGCCAGCAGTGAAAGGTTCTGGACCGAGTCTAACTATGGCTACACCTTC
NA	once	17	TRBV4-1	TRBJ1-4	CASRDPRGRATNEKLFF	TGCGCCAGCAGGGACCCACGAGGGCGCGCAACTAATGAAAAACTGTTTTTT
NA	NA	12	TRBV29-1	TRBJ2-7	CSVLAFSYEQYF	TGCAGCGTTCTAGCTTTCTCCTACGAGCAGTACTTC
TRBD2	NA	13	TRBV6-1	TRBJ2-7	CASSEGTSGFRPF	TGTGCCAGCAGCGAGGGGACTAGCGGGTTCCGACCCTTC
TRBD2	NA	15	TRBV27	TRBJ2-2	CATQPSGSRSGELFF	TGTGCCACCCAACCTAGCGGGAGCCGATCGGGGGAGCTGTTTTTT
NA	NA	13	TRBV11-2	TRBJ2-7	CASSLLGLYEQYF	TGTGCCAGCAGCTTACTAGGACTCTACGAGCAGTACTTC
NA	NA	16	TRBV5-6	TRBJ1-4	CASSQKRGAKGEKLFF	TGTGCCAGCAGCCAAAAACGGGGGGCTAAGGGTGAAAAACTGTTTTTT
TRBD1	NA	15	TRBV6-4	TRBJ2-7	CASSAGTGGPYEQYF	TGTGCCAGCAGTGCCGGGACAGGGGGCCCCTACGAGCAGTACTTC
NA	NA	14	TRBV25-1	TRBJ1-3	CASSAGISGNTIYF	TGTGCCAGCAGTGCTGGGATATCTGGAAACACCATATATTTT
TRBD1	NA	14	TRBV6-5	TRBJ1-2	CASSYSDRAYGYTF	TGTGCCAGCAGTTACTCAGACAGGGCCTATGGCTACACCTTC
NA	few	13	TRBV6-5	TRBJ2-7	CASSSGTRYEQYF	TGTGCCAGCAGTTCCGGGACCCGATACGAGCAGTACTTC
NA	NA	14	TRBV29-1	TRBJ2-2	CSVSSVKQTGELFF	TGCAGCGTCTCTAGCGTTAAACAGACCGGGGAGCTGTTTTTT
NA	NA	15	TRBV19	TRBJ1-1	CALSGGPRMNTEAFF	TGTGCCTTAAGCGGGGGACCGCGGATGAACACTGAAGCTTTCTTT
TRBD1	NA	16	TRBV4-3	TRBJ2-1	CASSQGGDRAYNEQFF	TGCGCCAGCAGCCAAGGGGGGGACAGGGCCTACAATGAGCAGTTCTTC
NA	NA	14	TRBV7-9	TRBJ2-7	CASSLAAGGGEQYF	TGTGCCAGCAGCTTAGCGGCAGGGGGAGGCGAGCAGTACTTC
NA	NA	14	TRBV19	TRBJ1-5	CASSIASRNQPQHF	TGTGCCAGTAGTATAGCCAGCAGGAACCAGCCCCAGCATTTT
TRBD1	NA	15	TRBV16	TRBJ1-2	CASSHPPDRGIGYTF	TGTGCCAGCAGCCACCCTCCCGACAGGGGGATTGGCTACACCTTC
TRBD1	NA	16	TRBV19	TRBJ1-2	CASNPPGQGSWYGYTF	TGTGCCAGTAACCCTCCGGGACAGGGGTCTTGGTATGGCTACACCTTC
NA	NA	16	TRBV19	TRBJ1-4	CASKTQDLATNEKLFF	TGTGCCAGTAAGACCCAGGACCTTGCAACTAATGAAAAACTGTTTTTT
NA	NA	13	TRBV11-1	TRBJ1-5	CASSANSNQPQHF	TGTGCCAGCAGCGCTAATAGCAATCAGCCCCAGCATTTT
TRBD2	NA	16	TRBV11-3	TRBJ2-3	CASSTRGGSGTDTQYF	TGTGCCAGCAGTACCCGGGGGGGTAGCGGCACAGATACGCAGTATTTT
NA	once	13	TRBV2	TRBJ1-2	CASSNKQEYGYTF	TGTGCCAGCAGTAACAAACAAGAATATGGCTACACCTTC
TRBD1	NA	15	TRBV19	TRBJ2-7	CASSGLTGLMDEQYF	TGTGCCAGTAGTGGGCTGACAGGGTTAATGGACGAGCAGTACTTC
TRBD2	NA	14	TRBV11-2	TRBJ2-1	CASSFSSGRVEQFF	TGTGCCAGCAGCTTCTCGAGCGGGAGGGTCGAGCAGTTCTTC